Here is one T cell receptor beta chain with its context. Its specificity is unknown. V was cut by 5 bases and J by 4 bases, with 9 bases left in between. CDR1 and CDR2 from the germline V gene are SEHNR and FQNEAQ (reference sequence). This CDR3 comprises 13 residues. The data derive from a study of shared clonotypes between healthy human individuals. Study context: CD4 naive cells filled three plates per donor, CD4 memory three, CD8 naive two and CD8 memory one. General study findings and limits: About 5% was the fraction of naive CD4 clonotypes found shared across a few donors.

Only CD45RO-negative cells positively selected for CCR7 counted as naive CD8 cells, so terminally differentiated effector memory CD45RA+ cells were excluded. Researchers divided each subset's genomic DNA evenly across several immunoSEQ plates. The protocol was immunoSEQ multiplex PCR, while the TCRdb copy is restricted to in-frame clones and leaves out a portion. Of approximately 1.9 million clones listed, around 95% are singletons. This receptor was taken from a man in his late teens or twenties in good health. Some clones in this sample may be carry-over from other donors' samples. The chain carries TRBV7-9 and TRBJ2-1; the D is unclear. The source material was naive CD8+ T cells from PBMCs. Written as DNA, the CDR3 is TGTGCCAGCAGCCGCCCGTATTACAATGAGCAGTTCTTC. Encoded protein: CASSRPYYNEQFF.